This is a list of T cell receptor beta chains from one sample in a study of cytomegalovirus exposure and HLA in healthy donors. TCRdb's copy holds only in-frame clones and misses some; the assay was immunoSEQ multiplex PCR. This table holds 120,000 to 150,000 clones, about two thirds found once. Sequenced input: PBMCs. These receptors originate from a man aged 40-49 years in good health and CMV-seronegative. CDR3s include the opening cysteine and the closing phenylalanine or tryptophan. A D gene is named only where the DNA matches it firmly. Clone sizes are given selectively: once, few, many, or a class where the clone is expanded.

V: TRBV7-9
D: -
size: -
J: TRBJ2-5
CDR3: CASSLAGGEETQYF
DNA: TGTGCCAGCAGCTTAGCGGGAGGTGAGGAGACCCAGTACTTC

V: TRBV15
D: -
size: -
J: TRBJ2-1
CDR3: CATSRDSRTDLLQFF
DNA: TGTGCCACCAGCAGAGATTCTCGGACAGATCTCCTTCAGTTCTTC

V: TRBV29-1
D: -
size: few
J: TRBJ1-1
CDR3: CSVVGDLNTEAFF
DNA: TGCAGCGTTGTAGGAGATCTGAACACTGAAGCTTTCTTT

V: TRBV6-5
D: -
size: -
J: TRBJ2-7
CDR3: CASSYDRMGEQYF
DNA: TGTGCCAGCAGTTACGACAGAATGGGCGAGCAGTACTTC

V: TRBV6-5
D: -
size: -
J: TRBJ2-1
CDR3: CASSYLGRGLYNEQFF
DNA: TGTGCCAGCAGTTACCTCGGCAGGGGTCTCTACAATGAGCAGTTCTTC

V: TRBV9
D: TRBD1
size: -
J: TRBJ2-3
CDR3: CASSVVGRGTDTQYF
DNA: TGTGCCAGCAGCGTAGTAGGCAGGGGGACAGATACGCAGTATTTT

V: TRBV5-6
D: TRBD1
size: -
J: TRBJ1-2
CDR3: CASSLRTGQDLYGYTF
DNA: TGTGCCAGCAGCTTGCGGACCGGACAGGATCTCTATGGCTACACCTTC

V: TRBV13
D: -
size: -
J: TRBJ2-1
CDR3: CASSSTPGLYNEQFF
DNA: TGTGCCAGCAGCTCGACACCGGGACTGTACAATGAGCAGTTCTTC

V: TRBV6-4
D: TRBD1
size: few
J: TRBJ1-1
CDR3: CASSTHSGGNSEAFF
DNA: TGTGCCAGCAGTACACACTCAGGGGGGAACAGTGAAGCTTTCTTT

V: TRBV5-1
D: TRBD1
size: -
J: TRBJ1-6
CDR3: CASSGTTGDNSPLHF
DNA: TGCGCCAGCAGCGGAACGACAGGGGATAATTCACCCCTCCACTTT

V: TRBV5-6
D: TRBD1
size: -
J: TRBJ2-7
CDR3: CASSPGTGLYEQYF
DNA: TGTGCCAGCAGTCCCGGGACAGGGCTCTACGAGCAGTACTTC

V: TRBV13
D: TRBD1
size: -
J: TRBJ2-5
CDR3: CASSRTGGLETQYF
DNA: TGTGCCAGCAGCCGGACAGGGGGCTTGGAGACCCAGTACTTC

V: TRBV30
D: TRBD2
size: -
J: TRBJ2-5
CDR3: CAWKRLAGVETQYF
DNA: TGTGCCTGGAAGCGGCTAGCGGGAGTTGAGACCCAGTACTTC

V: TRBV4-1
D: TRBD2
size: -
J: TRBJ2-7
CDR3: CASSLRLAVIYEQYF
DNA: TGCGCCAGCAGCCTGAGACTAGCGGTAATCTACGAGCAGTACTTC

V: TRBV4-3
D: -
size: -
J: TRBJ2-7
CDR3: CASSYRTDTYEQYF
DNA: TGCGCCAGCAGCTATCGGACAGATACCTACGAGCAGTACTTC

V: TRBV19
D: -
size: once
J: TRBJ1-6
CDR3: CASSMQRAANNSPLHF
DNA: TGTGCCAGTAGTATGCAGCGGGCAGCTAATAATTCACCCCTCCACTTT

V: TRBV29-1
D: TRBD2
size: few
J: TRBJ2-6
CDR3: CSVGTTGGGANVLTF
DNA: TGCAGCGTTGGGACTACGGGGGGTGGGGCCAACGTCCTGACTTTC

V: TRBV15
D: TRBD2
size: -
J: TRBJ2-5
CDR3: CATSGLAGGETQYF
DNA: TGTGCCACCAGCGGCCTAGCGGGGGGGGAGACCCAGTACTTC

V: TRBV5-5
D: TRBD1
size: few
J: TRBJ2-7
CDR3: CASSLPGQGAKNSYEQYF
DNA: TGTGCCAGCAGCTTGCCCGGACAGGGGGCTAAAAACTCCTACGAGCAGTACTTC

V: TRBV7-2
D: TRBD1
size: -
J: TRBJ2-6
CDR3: CASSLALPGQPFSGANVLTF
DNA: TGTGCCAGCAGCTTAGCACTACCGGGACAGCCCTTCTCTGGGGCCAACGTCCTGACTTTC

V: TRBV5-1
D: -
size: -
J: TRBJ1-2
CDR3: CASSPRRTVADIYPF
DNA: TGCGCCAGCAGCCCCCGTCGGACAGTTGCGGATATCTACCCCTTC

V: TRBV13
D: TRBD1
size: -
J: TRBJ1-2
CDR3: CASSLGQDGYTF
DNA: TGTGCCAGCAGCTTGGGACAGGATGGCTACACCTTC

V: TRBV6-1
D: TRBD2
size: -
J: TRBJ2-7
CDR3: CASSEGSSGVYEQYF
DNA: TGTGCCAGCAGTGAAGGGTCTAGCGGGGTCTACGAGCAGTACTTC

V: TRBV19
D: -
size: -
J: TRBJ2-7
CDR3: CASSIQEGGYEQYF
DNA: TGTGCCAGTAGTATTCAGGAGGGGGGGTACGAGCAGTACTTC

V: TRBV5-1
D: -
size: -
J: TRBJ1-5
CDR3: CASSLNGYSNQPQNF
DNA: TGCGCCAGCAGCTTGAACGGATATAGCAATCAGCCCCAGAATTTT

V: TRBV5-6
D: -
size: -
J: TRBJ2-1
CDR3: CASSYSYEQFF
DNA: TGTGCCAGCAGCTATAGTTACGAGCAGTTCTTC

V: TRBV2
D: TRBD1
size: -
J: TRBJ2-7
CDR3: CASIGGPYEQYF
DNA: TGTGCCAGCATAGGGGGCCCCTACGAGCAGTACTTC

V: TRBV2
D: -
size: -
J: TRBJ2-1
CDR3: CASSSRELFDEQFF
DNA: TGTGCCAGCAGCTCGAGGGAGCTGTTCGATGAGCAGTTCTTC

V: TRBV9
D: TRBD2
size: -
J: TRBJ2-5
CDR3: CASSSLADQETQYF
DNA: TGTGCCAGCAGCAGCCTAGCGGACCAAGAGACCCAGTACTTC

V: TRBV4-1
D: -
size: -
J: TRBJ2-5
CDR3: CASSPMGEVMGETQYF
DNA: TGCGCCAGCAGCCCCATGGGGGAGGTTATGGGGGAGACCCAGTACTTC

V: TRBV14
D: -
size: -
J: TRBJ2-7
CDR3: CASSHTRYEQYF
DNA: TGTGCCAGCAGCCACACGAGGTACGAGCAGTACTTC

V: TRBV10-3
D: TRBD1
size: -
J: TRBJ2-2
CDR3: CAISENRGQTGELFF
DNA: TGTGCCATCAGTGAGAACAGGGGGCAAACCGGGGAGCTGTTTTTT

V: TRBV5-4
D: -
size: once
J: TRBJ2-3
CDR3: CASTDRSTDTQYF
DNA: TGTGCCAGCACCGACAGGAGCACAGATACGCAGTATTTT

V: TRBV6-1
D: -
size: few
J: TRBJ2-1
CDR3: CASRLGGGDEQFF
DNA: TGTGCCAGCAGGCTGGGGGGTGGGGATGAGCAGTTCTTC

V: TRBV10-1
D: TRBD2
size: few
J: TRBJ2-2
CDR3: CASSDRAGVGTGELFF
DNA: TGCGCCAGCAGTGATAGGGCGGGAGTGGGCACCGGGGAGCTGTTTTTT

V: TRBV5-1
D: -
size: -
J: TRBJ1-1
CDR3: CASSLGGAMNTEAFF
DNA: TGCGCCAGCAGCTTGGGGGGCGCCATGAACACTGAAGCTTTCTTT

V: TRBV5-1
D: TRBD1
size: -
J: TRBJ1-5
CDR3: CASSLGTGDNQPQHF
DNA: TGCGCCAGCAGCTTGGGGACAGGGGACAATCAGCCCCAGCATTTT

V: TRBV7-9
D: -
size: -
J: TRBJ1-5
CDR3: CASSPGHNQPQHF
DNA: TGTGCCAGCAGCCCGGGACACAATCAGCCCCAGCATTTT

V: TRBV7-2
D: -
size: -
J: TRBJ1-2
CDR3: CASSLESGPYGYTF
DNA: TGTGCCAGCAGCTTAGAGAGTGGTCCGTATGGCTACACCTTC

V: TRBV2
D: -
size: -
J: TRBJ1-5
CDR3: CASSEGVDQPQHF
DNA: TGTGCCAGCAGTGAAGGAGTAGATCAGCCCCAGCATTTT

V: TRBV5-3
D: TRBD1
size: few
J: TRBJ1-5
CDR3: CARSHDRGNFQPQHF
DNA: TGTGCCAGAAGCCACGACAGGGGCAATTTTCAGCCCCAGCATTTT

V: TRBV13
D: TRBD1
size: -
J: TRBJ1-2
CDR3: CASSLGQGPYYGYTF
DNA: TGTGCCAGCAGCTTAGGACAGGGGCCGTACTATGGCTACACCTTC

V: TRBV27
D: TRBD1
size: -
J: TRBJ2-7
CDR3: CASSWDRGYEQYF
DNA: TGTGCCAGCAGCTGGGACAGGGGCTACGAGCAGTACTTC

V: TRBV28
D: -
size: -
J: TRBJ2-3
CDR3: CASSMPNTDTQYF
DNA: TGTGCCAGCAGTATGCCTAACACAGATACGCAGTATTTT

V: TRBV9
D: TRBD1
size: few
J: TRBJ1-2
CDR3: CASSTQTGGNYGYTF
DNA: TGTGCCAGCAGCACCCAGACAGGGGGAAACTATGGCTACACCTTC

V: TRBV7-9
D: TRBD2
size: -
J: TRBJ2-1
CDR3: CASSLVLAGDYYNEQFF
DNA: TGTGCCAGCAGCTTAGTCCTAGCGGGAGACTATTACAATGAGCAGTTCTTC